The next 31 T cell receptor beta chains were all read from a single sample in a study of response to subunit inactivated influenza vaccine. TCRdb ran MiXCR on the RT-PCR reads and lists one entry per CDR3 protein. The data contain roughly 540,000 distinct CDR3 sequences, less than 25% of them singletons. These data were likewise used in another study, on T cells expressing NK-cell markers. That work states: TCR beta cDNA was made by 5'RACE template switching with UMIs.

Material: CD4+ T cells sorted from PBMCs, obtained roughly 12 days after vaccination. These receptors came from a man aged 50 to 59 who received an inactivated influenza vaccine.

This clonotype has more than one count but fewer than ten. CDR3 sequence: CSAGDTNRGISNQPQHF. CDR3 sequence (DNA): TGCAGTGCTGGGGACACTAACAGGGGAATAAGCAATCAGCCCCAGCATTTT. The V and J genes are TRBV20-1 and TRBJ1-5; 7 nucleotides align to TRBD1. CDR1 is DFQATT and CDR2 is SNEGSKA in the germline V gene (reference sequence). J lost 1 base, V lost 5 bases, and 14 bases had no gene match. CDR3 size: 17 residues.

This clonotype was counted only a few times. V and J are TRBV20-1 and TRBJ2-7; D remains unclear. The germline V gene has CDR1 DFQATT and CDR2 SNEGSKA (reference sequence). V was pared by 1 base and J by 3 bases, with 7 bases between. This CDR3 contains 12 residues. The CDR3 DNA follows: TGCAGTGCTAGAGCTAGAATCTACGAGCAGTACTTC. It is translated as CSARARIYEQYF.

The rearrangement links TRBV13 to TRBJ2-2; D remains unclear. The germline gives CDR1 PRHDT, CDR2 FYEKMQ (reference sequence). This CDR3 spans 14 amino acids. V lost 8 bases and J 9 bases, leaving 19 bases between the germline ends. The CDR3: CASGPRLVCWELFF. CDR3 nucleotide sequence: TGTGCCAGCGGCCCTAGGCTCGTCTGCTGGGAGCTGTTTTTT. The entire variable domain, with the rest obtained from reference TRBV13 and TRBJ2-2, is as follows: AAGVIQSPRHLIKEKRETATLKCYPIPRHDTVYWYQQGPGQDPQFLISFYEKMQSDKGSIPDRFSAQQFSDYHSELNMSSLELGDSALYFCASGPRLVCWELFFGEGSRLTVL.

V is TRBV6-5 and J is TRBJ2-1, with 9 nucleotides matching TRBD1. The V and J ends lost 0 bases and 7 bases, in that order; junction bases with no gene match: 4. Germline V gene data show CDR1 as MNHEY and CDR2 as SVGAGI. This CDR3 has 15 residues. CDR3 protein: CASSYSGTGINEQFF. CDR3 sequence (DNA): TGTGCCAGCAGTTACTCCGGGACAGGGATTAATGAGCAGTTCTTC.

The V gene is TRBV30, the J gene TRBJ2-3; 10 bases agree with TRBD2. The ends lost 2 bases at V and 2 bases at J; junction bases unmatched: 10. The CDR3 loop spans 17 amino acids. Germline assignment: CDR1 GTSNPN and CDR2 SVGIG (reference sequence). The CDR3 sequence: CAWSPAGLAEFTDTQYF. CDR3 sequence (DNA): TGTGCCTGGAGTCCCGCTGGACTAGCGGAATTCACAGATACGCAGTATTTT.

CDR3 protein: CSAKSPGQGKSPLHF. CDR3 nucleotide sequence: TGCAGTGCTAAAAGCCCGGGACAGGGAAAATCACCCCTCCACTTT. The gene calls are TRBV20-1 and TRBJ1-6; TRBD1 matches at 9 bases. With 4 bases clipped from V and 10 bases from J, the junction kept 11 bases outside the gene matches. Germline V gene data show CDR1 as DFQATT and CDR2 as SNEGSKA (reference sequence). The CDR3 is 15 amino acids.

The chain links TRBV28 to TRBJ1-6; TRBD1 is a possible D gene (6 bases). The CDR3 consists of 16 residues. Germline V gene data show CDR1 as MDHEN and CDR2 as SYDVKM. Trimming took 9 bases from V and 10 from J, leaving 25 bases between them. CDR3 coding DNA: TGTGCCAGTTCACCTCAATCAACTACAGGGTTCTCACCCCTCCACTTT. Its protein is CASSPQSTTGFSPLHF.

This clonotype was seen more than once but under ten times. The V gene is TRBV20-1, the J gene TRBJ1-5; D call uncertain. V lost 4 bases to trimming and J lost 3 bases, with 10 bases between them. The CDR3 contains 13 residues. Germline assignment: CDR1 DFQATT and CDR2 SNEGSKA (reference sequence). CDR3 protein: CSAMDRDNQPQHF. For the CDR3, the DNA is TGCAGTGCTATGGACCGGGACAATCAGCCCCAGCATTTT.

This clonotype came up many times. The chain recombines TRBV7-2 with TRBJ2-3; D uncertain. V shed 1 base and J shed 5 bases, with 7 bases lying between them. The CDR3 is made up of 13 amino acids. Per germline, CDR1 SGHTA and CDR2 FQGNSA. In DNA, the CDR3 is TGTGCCAGCAGCTTAGAGCGTATAGATACGCAGTATTTT. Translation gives CASSLERIDTQYF.

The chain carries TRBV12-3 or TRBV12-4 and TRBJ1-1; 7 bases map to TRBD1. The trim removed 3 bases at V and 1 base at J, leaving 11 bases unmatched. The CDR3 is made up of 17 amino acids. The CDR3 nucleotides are TGTGCCAGCAGTTTGTCCCCTTTGCGACAGGGGAACACTGAAGCTTTCTTT. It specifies CASSLSPLRQGNTEAFF.

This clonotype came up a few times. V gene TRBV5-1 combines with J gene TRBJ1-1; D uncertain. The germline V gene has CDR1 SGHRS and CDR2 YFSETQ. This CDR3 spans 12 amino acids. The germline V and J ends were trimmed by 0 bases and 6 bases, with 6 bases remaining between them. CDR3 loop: CASSLGRAEAFF. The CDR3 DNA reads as TGCGCCAGCAGCTTGGGACGGGCTGAAGCTTTCTTT.

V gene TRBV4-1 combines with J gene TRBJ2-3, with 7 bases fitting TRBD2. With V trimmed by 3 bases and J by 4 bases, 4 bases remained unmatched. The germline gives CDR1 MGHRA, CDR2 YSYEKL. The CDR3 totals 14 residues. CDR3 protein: CASSQGRVSDTQYF. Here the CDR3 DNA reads TGCGCCAGCAGCCAGGGGAGGGTTTCAGATACGCAGTATTTT.

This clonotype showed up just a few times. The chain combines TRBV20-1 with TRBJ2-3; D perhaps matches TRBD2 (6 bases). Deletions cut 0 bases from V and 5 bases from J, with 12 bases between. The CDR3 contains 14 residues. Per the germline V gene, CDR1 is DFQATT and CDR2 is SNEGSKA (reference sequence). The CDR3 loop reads CSARDSGRVDTQYF. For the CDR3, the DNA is TGCAGTGCTAGAGATTCCGGGAGAGTAGATACGCAGTATTTT.

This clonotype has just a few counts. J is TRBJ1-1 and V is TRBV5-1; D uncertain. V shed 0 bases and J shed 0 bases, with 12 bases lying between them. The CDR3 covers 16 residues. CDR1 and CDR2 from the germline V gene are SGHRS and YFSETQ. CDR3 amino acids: CASSLGHGAMNTEAFF. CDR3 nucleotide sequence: TGCGCCAGCAGCTTGGGACATGGAGCTATGAACACTGAAGCTTTCTTT.

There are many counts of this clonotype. The DNA for the CDR3 is TGTGCCAGCAGTCGTGTGGGCGAGCAGTACTTC. Encoded protein: CASSRVGEQYF. The chain joins TRBV12-3 or TRBV12-4 to TRBJ2-7; D ambiguous. V lost 5 bases, J lost 6 bases, and 8 bases lay in between. CDR3 length: 11 residues.

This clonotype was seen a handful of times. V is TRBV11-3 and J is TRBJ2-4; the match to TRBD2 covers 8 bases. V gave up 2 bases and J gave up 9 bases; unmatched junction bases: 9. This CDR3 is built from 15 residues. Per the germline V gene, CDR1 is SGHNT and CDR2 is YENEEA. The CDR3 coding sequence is TGTGCCAGCAGCTTATCGGGCCCGGGAGGGGGCATTCAGTACTTC. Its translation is CASSLSGPGGGIQYF.

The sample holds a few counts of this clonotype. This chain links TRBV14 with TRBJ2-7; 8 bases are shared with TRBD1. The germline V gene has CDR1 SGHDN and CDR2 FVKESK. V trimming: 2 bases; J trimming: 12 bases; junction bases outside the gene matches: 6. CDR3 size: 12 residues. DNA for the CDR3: TGTGCCAGCAGCCAACCACCGGGACAGGTGTACTTC. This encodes CASSQPPGQVYF.

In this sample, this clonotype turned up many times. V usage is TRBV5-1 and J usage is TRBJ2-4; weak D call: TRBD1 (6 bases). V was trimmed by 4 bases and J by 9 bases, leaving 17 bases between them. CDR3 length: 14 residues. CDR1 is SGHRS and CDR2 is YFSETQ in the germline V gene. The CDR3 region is CASSPMGRGGIQYF. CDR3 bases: TGCGCCAGCAGCCCGATGGGCAGGGGCGGCATTCAGTACTTC.

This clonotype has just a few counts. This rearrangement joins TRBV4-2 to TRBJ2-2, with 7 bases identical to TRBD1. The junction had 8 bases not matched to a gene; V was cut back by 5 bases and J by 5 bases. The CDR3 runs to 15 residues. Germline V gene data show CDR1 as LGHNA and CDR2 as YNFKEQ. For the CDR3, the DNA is TGTGCCAGCAGCACACGGACAGGACAGACCGGGGAGCTGTTTTTT. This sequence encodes CASSTRTGQTGELFF.

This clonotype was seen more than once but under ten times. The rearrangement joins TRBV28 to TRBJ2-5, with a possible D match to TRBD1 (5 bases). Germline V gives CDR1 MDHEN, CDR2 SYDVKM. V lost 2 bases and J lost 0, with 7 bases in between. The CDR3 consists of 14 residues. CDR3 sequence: CASSLAGHQETQYF. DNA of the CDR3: TGTGCCAGCAGTTTAGCAGGGCACCAAGAGACCCAGTACTTC.

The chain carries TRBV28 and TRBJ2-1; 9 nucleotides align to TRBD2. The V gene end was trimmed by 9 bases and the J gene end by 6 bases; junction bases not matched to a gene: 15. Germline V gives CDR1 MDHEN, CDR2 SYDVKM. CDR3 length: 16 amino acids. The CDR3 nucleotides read TGTGCCAGTCCTAGATCCGCGGGAGGGCCTTTCAATGAGCAGTTCTTC. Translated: CASPRSAGGPFNEQFF.

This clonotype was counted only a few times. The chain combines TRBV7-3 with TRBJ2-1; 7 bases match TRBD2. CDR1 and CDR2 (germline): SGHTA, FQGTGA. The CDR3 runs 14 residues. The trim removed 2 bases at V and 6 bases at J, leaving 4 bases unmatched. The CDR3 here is CASSLFASGNEQFF. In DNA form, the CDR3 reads TGTGCCAGCAGCTTATTCGCTAGCGGCAATGAGCAGTTCTTC.

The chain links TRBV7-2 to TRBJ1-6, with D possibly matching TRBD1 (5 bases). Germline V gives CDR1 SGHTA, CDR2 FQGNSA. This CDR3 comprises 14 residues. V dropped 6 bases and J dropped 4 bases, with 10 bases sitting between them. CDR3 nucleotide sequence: TGTGCCAGCAGAAGGGGAGGGTATAATTCACCCCTCCACTTT. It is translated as CASRRGGYNSPLHF.

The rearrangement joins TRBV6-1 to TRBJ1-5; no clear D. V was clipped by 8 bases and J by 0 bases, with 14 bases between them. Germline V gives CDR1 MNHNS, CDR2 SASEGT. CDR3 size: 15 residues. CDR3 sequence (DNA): TGTGCCAGCCTTGGACTGCGCGATAGCAATCAGCCCCAGCATTTT. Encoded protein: CASLGLRDSNQPQHF.

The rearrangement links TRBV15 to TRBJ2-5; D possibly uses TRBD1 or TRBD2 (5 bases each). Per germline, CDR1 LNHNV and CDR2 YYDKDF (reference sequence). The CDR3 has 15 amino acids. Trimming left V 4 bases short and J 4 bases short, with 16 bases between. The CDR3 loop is CATSIAGAPRETQYF. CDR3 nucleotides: TGTGCCACCAGCATTGCCGGGGCCCCGCGAGAGACCCAGTACTTC.

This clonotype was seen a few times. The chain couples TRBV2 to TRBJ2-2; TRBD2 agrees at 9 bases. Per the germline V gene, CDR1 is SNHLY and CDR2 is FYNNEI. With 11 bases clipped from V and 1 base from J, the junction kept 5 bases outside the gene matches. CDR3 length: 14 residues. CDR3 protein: CAGGGVENTGELFF. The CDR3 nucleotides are TGTGCCGGCGGGGGGGTTGAGAACACCGGGGAGCTGTTTTTT. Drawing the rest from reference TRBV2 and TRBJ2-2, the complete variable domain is EPEVTQTPSHQVTQMGQEVILRCVPISNHLYFYWYRQILGQKVEFLVSFYNNEISEKSEIFDDQFSVERPDGSNFTLKIRSTKLEDSAMYFCAGGGVENTGELFFGEGSRLTVL.

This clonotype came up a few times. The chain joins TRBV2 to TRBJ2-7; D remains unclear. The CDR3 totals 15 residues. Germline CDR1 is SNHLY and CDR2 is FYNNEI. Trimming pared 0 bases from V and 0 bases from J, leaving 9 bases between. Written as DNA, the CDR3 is TGTGCCAGCAGTGAAGCGTTAACGGGCTCCTACGAGCAGTACTTC. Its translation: CASSEALTGSYEQYF.

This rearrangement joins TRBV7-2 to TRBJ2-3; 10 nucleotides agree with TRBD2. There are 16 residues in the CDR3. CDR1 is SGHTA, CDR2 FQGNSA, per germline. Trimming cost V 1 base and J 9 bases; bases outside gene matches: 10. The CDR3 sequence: CASSLDSGGTLGTQYF. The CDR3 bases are TGTGCCAGCAGCTTAGATAGCGGGGGGACCCTGGGGACGCAGTATTTT.

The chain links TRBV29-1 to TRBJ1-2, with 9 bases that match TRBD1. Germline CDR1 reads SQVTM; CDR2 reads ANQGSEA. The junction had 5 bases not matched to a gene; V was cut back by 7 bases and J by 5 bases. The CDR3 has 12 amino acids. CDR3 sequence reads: CSALTGGYGYTF. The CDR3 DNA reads TGCAGCGCCCTGACAGGGGGGTATGGCTACACCTTC.

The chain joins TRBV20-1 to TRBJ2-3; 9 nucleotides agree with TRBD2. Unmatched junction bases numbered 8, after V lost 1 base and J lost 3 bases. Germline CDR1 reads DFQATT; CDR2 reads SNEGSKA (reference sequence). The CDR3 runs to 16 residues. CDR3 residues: CSARAPSGRHTDTQYF. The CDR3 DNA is TGCAGTGCTAGAGCTCCAAGCGGGAGGCATACAGATACGCAGTATTTT.

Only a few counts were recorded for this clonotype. CDR3 in amino acids: CASSYGQGYNEQFF. CDR3 sequence (DNA): TGTGCCAGCAGCTACGGACAGGGATACAATGAGCAGTTCTTC. The chain is built from TRBV28 and TRBJ2-1, with TRBD1 identical over 8 bases. V trimming: 6 bases; J trimming: 4 bases; junction bases outside the gene matches: 5. The CDR3 consists of 14 residues. The germline gives CDR1 MDHEN, CDR2 SYDVKM.